These T cell receptor beta chains were read from a single sample in a study of T cells after yellow fever vaccination. TCRdb used MiXCR to reprocess the 5' RACE reads, holding one entry per CDR3 protein. Of under 700,000 distinct CDR3 sequences in the sample, roughly a sixth were seen once. This specimen consisted of PBMCs, obtained about 5 days after the first yellow fever vaccination. The receptors were gathered from a man aged 18-30 years who received the YFV17D yellow fever vaccine. The CDR3 runs from the conserved cysteine through the conserved F or W. A D gene is named only where the DNA matches it firmly. The size field is filled for only some rows; it gives once, few, many or a size class.

abundance,d_gene,v_gene,j_gene,CDR3nt,CDR3aa
-,-,TRBV30,TRBJ1-5,TGTGCCTGGAGTGAGGGGAGTAATCAGCCCCAGCATTTT,CAWSEGSNQPQHF
few,TRBD2,TRBV19,TRBJ2-3,TGTGCCAGTAGTAGTAGCGGGGGCCGCACAGATACGCAGTATTTT,CASSSSGGRTDTQYF
few,-,TRBV4-1,TRBJ1-4,TGCGCCAGCAGCCAAGGGAGGGTCGCAGGGGAAAAACTGTTTTTT,CASSQGRVAGEKLFF
few,-,TRBV27,TRBJ1-4,TGTGCCAGCAGTGAGACGTTCGCGGCTCAATGGGGTGAAAAACTGTTTTTT,CASSETFAAQWGEKLFF
-,-,TRBV5-5,TRBJ1-4,TGTGCCAGCAGCCTTTGGACAGATGAAAAACTGTTTTTT,CASSLWTDEKLFF
-,TRBD2,TRBV11-2,TRBJ2-1,TGTGCCAGCAGCTTCCTCTTTGGACTAGCGGGGGCACCTAACAACAATGAGCAGTTCTTC,CASSFLFGLAGAPNNNEQFF
-,-,TRBV5-1,TRBJ2-3,TGCGCCAGCAGCTTGGGTCTTAGGTCAACAGATACGCAGTATTTT,CASSLGLRSTDTQYF
-,-,TRBV5-1,TRBJ2-4,TGCGCCAGCAGCGTTGGACAGTTAGGCGGCATTCAGTACTTC,CASSVGQLGGIQYF
-,-,TRBV27,TRBJ2-5,TGTGCCAGCAGCCCCCGCCGACAGAGGGAGACCCAGTACTTC,CASSPRRQRETQYF
few,TRBD1,TRBV2,TRBJ1-1,TGTGCCAGCAGTGGGGACAGGGCCCCAATCACTGAAGCTTTCTTT,CASSGDRAPITEAFF
few,TRBD1,TRBV20-1,TRBJ2-7,TGCAGTGCTAGAGATCGGACAGGGGGAATGTACGAGCAGTACTTC,CSARDRTGGMYEQYF
-,-,TRBV7-2,TRBJ2-7,TGTGCCAGCGGCTACCTCCCCAGGGACCACGAGCAGTACTTC,CASGYLPRDHEQYF
-,TRBD1,TRBV5-1,TRBJ1-1,TGCGCCAGCAGCTTTCAGGGGGCGGTGAATGCTGAAGCTTTCTTT,CASSFQGAVNAEAFF
-,-,TRBV7-7,TRBJ2-5,TGTGCCAGCAGCTTGGACCCCGTTGGGACCCAGTACTTC,CASSLDPVGTQYF
-,-,TRBV4-1,TRBJ1-2,TGCGCCAGCAGCCAAGATTACCGCCCCGGGGAAGCTAACTATGGCTACACCTTC,CASSQDYRPGEANYGYTF
-,-,TRBV5-1,TRBJ1-3,TGCGCCAGCAGGGACGGTTTCTCTGGAAACACCATATATTTT,CASRDGFSGNTIYF
-,-,TRBV6-1,TRBJ2-7,TGTGCCAGCATCTCCGCCCCAGGGAGGGAGCAGTACTTC,CASISAPGREQYF
few,-,TRBV10-2,TRBJ2-7,TGCGCCAGCAGTGAGACACCTGATTTGGGCGAGCAGTACTTC,CASSETPDLGEQYF
-,-,TRBV11-2,TRBJ2-1,TGTGCCAGCAGCTTCGTTCGCGGTAAGGGTGAGCAGTTCTTC,CASSFVRGKGEQFF
few,-,TRBV6-1,TRBJ2-2,TGTGCCAGCAGTCTAGACGCGGGGCCGCCGAACACCGGGGAGCTGTTTTTT,CASSLDAGPPNTGELFF
many,-,TRBV6-6,TRBJ1-6,TGTGCCAGCAGTACGACAGGTATCTCACCCCTCCACTTT,CASSTTGISPLHF
-,-,TRBV29-1,TRBJ1-1,TGCAGCGTTGAAGGCGGTTCCCCGGGAACTGAAGCTTTCTTT,CSVEGGSPGTEAFF
few,TRBD2,TRBV6-2/TRBV6-3,TRBJ2-7,TGTGCCAGCAGTTACTCATTTGGGACTAACCCCTACGAGCAGTACTTC,CASSYSFGTNPYEQYF
few,-,TRBV5-6,TRBJ2-2,TGTGCCAGCAGCTTTCAACAGTATAACACCGGGGAGCTGTTTTTT,CASSFQQYNTGELFF
-,TRBD2,TRBV5-1,TRBJ2-2,TGCGCCAGCAGCCCATCACTAGCGGGGGGATACCTCGGTACCACCGGGGAGCTGTTTTTT,CASSPSLAGGYLGTTGELFF
many,TRBD2,TRBV3-1,TRBJ2-1,TGTGCCAGCAGCCAAGCTAGCGGGGGACCCGCTAAAGTTGAGCAGTTCTTC,CASSQASGGPAKVEQFF
few,-,TRBV5-1,TRBJ2-3,TGCGCCAGCAGCGGCGCGACGTCCCACGCAGATACGCAGTATTTT,CASSGATSHADTQYF
-,TRBD2,TRBV29-1,TRBJ2-3,TGCAGCGCCGCGACTAGCGGGGGGCCTAATACGCAGTATTTT,CSAATSGGPNTQYF
many,-,TRBV12-3/TRBV12-4,TRBJ2-2,TGTGCCAGCAGTCCGACGTCCGGGGAGCTGTTTTTT,CASSPTSGELFF
-,-,TRBV5-1,TRBJ2-1,TGCGCCAGCAGGCCTATGGGTTCGAATGAGCAGTTCTTC,CASRPMGSNEQFF
many,-,TRBV5-6,TRBJ2-5,TGTGCCAGCGGCGGGACGGTGGAGACCCAGTACTTC,CASGGTVETQYF
few,TRBD2,TRBV29-1,TRBJ2-1,TGCAGCGTTGATAGCGGGATCTACAATGAGCAGTTCTTC,CSVDSGIYNEQFF
few,TRBD2,TRBV6-1,TRBJ2-2,TGTGCCAGCAGTGAAGGAGGGACTAGTATTGCCACCGGGGAGCTGTTTTTT,CASSEGGTSIATGELFF
-,TRBD1,TRBV5-6,TRBJ2-3,TGTGCCAGCAGCTTGAGCGGGACAGGGGTAGATACGCAGTATTTT,CASSLSGTGVDTQYF
-,-,TRBV29-1,TRBJ2-2,TGCAGCGTTGCCTTTACCGGGGAGCTGTTTTTT,CSVAFTGELFF
-,-,TRBV6-5,TRBJ2-6,TGTGCCAGCATGGCCGGGGCCAACGTCCTGACTTTC,CASMAGANVLTF
-,-,TRBV20-1,TRBJ1-4,TGCAGTGCTAGAGTATCTGTCTTCGGTGAAAAACTGTTTTTT,CSARVSVFGEKLFF
many,-,TRBV18,TRBJ2-7,TGTGCCAGCTCACCACCGCCCCCAGGGGTCGGGCAGTCCTACGAGCAGTACTTC,CASSPPPPGVGQSYEQYF
few,TRBD2,TRBV4-1,TRBJ2-7,TGCGCCAGCAGCCAATTAGCGGGGAGCTCCTACGAGCAGTACTTC,CASSQLAGSSYEQYF
few,-,TRBV23-1,TRBJ2-2,TGCGCCAGCAGCCCCCTGGGGGGGGGCGATTCCGGGGAGCTGTTTTTT,CASSPLGGGDSGELFF
-,-,TRBV7-2,TRBJ2-5,TGTGCCAGCACCCCGGCCATTAAAGAGACCCAGTACTTC,CASTPAIKETQYF
few,-,TRBV5-5,TRBJ1-5,TGTGCCAGCAGCTTGGGACGGGGGGCCAATCAGCCCCAGCATTTT,CASSLGRGANQPQHF
-,-,TRBV10-2,TRBJ2-1,TGCGCCAGCAGTTCAGCAAGACTCAGCAATGAGCAGTTCTTC,CASSSARLSNEQFF
many,-,TRBV3-1,TRBJ1-1,TGTGCCAGCAGCCAAGACAGCCTGAACACTGAAGCTTTCTTT,CASSQDSLNTEAFF
few,-,TRBV5-1,TRBJ1-6,TGCGCCAGCAGCTTGGTCGGGGTCCTTAATAATTCACCCCTCCACTTT,CASSLVGVLNNSPLHF